Listed below are T cell receptor beta chains from one sample, sequenced in a study of blood T cell repertoires in COVID-19. The repertoire was sequenced with immunoSEQ multiplex PCR; TCRdb's copy has only in-frame clones and lacks some. The repertoire consists of under 200,000 clones, with roughly 87% occurring once and the leading ten covering about 3.9%. Sequencing was carried out using peripheral blood. These receptors were collected from an older woman who had recovered from COVID-19. The CDR3 runs from the conserved cysteine through the conserved F or W. D genes are given only for firm matches. Not every row has a clone size; where given, it reads once, few, many or a size class.

TRBV27	TRBJ1-1	TRBD1	.	TGTGCCAGCAGTTTAAACAGGGGGACTGAAGCTTTCTTT	CASSLNRGTEAFF
TRBV6-5	TRBJ2-3	.	.	TGTGCCAGCAGTCAGGGACAACAATTCACAGATACGCAGTATTTT	CASSQGQQFTDTQYF
TRBV28	TRBJ2-3	.	once	TGTGCCAGCAGTTCCCCGGGACTGCCCCAGGATACGCAGTATTTT	CASSSPGLPQDTQYF
TRBV9	TRBJ2-1	TRBD1	.	TGTGCCAGCAGCTTTACCGGGACAGGGTATAGTAATGAGCAGTTCTTC	CASSFTGTGYSNEQFF
TRBV18	TRBJ1-1	.	few	TGTGCCAGCTCATCGCAGGGAGGAGACACTGAAGCTTTCTTT	CASSSQGGDTEAFF
TRBV18	TRBJ2-7	.	.	TGTGCCAGCTCACCCGAGTTTTCCTACGAGCAGTACTTC	CASSPEFSYEQYF
TRBV27	TRBJ1-3	.	.	TGTGCCAGCAGTTCACAGGGAATCGGGCTCCCTGGAAACACCATATATTTT	CASSSQGIGLPGNTIYF
TRBV14	TRBJ2-1	TRBD1	.	TGTGCCAGCAGACCGGGACAGGGGACACCCCAGTATATCTACAATGAGCAGTTCTTC	CASRPGQGTPQYIYNEQFF
TRBV12-3/TRBV12-4	TRBJ2-7	.	.	TGTGCCAGCAGTTTAGAGAGGGTTAGTGGGCAGTACTTC	CASSLERVSGQYF
TRBV4-2	TRBJ2-1	.	.	TGTGCCAGCAGCCAAGACGCCGATGGGCGCAGTGGCGATGAGCAGTTCTTC	CASSQDADGRSGDEQFF
TRBV5-1	TRBJ1-1	TRBD1	once	TGCGCCAGCAGCGGAACAGGGGGCACTGAAGCTTTCTTT	CASSGTGGTEAFF
TRBV24-1	TRBJ2-5	TRBD1	.	TGTGCCACCGGGGGACAGGGGACGGTAGGTCAGGCAGAGACCCAGTACTTC	CATGGQGTVGQAETQYF
TRBV6-2/TRBV6-3	TRBJ2-1	TRBD2	.	TGTGCCAGCAGTCCCGCGGGGGGTCCCTACAATGAGCAGTTCTTC	CASSPAGGPYNEQFF
TRBV10-3	TRBJ1-5	TRBD1	.	TGTGCCATCAGCGGGACAGGCTACGGGCAGCCCCAGCATTTT	CAISGTGYGQPQHF
TRBV5-1	TRBJ2-3	.	.	TGCGCCAGCAGCTCGTCGCAGGGGACAGATACGCAGTATTTT	CASSSSQGTDTQYF
TRBV9	TRBJ2-2	.	.	TGTGCCAGCAGCCCGCGGGACCCGAACACCGGGGAGCTGTTTTTT	CASSPRDPNTGELFF
TRBV3-1/TRBV3-2	TRBJ1-3	.	once	TGTGCCAGCAGCTCAGGGTTTGGAAACACCATATATTTT	CASSSGFGNTIYF
TRBV5-1	TRBJ2-5	TRBD1	once	TGCGCCAGCAAGGAGTGGGGACAGTTGCAAGAGACCCAGTACTTC	CASKEWGQLQETQYF
TRBV5-4	TRBJ2-1	TRBD1	few	TGTGCCAGCAGCTTGGGACAGGGGACCTACAATGAGCAGTTCTTC	CASSLGQGTYNEQFF
TRBV6-2/TRBV6-3	TRBJ2-1	TRBD2	few	TGTGCCAGCAGTTCGTCCACTAGCGGGGGGAATGAGCAGTTCTTC	CASSSSTSGGNEQFF
TRBV2	TRBJ2-7	TRBD2	.	TGTGCCAGCAGTGAAGCGGGGGGACTATCGGGTGAGCAGTACTTC	CASSEAGGLSGEQYF
TRBV6-5	TRBJ2-3	TRBD2	.	TGTGCCAGCAGTTCCCCCGGCGGGGGAACAACAGATACGCAGTATTTT	CASSSPGGGTTDTQYF
TRBV11-2	TRBJ1-1	.	.	TGTGCCAGCCTGACACAATTGAACACTGAAGCTTTCTTT	CASLTQLNTEAFF
TRBV5-1	TRBJ2-2	TRBD2	.	TGCGCCAGCAAGGGACTAGCGGGGAACACCGGGGAGCTGTTTTTT	CASKGLAGNTGELFF
TRBV6-6	TRBJ1-5	.	.	TGTGCCAGCAGTTACGACAGGTCGAGGGGCAATCAGCCCCAGCATTTT	CASSYDRSRGNQPQHF
TRBV3-1/TRBV3-2	TRBJ2-3	.	.	TGTGCCAGCAGCCAAGGTACCATCCCAGGGACAGATACGCAGTATTTT	CASSQGTIPGTDTQYF
TRBV5-1	TRBJ2-3	TRBD1	.	TGCGCCAGCAGCTCCGGGACAGCCGTCGGTTCAGCGCAGTATTTT	CASSSGTAVGSAQYF
TRBV7-2	TRBJ1-2	.	.	TGTGCCAGCAGCTTGAGTTGGCAGGACTATGGCTACACCTTC	CASSLSWQDYGYTF
TRBV5-4	TRBJ2-1	.	.	TGTGCCAGCAGCTTGGTGGCAGGGAAGCACAATGAGCAGTTCTTC	CASSLVAGKHNEQFF
TRBV4-3	TRBJ2-2	TRBD2	once	TGCGCCAGCAGCCAAGATCTAGCGGGAGACACCGGGGAGCTGTTTTTT	CASSQDLAGDTGELFF
TRBV15	TRBJ2-7	TRBD1	.	TGTGCCACCAGGCCTGGACAGGGGTACGACGAGCAGTACTTC	CATRPGQGYDEQYF
TRBV19	TRBJ2-3	TRBD2	few	TGTGCCAGTAGTATCGGGGTAGCGGGGGGGCTTGGGTTCGAGGATACGCAGTATTTT	CASSIGVAGGLGFEDTQYF
TRBV19	TRBJ2-1	TRBD2	.	TGTGCCAGCCTCTCCCTAGCGGGGGCCAACAATGAGCAGTTCTTC	CASLSLAGANNEQFF
TRBV4-1	TRBJ2-7	TRBD1	.	TGCGCCAGCAGCCATGCCACCGGGACAGACTCCTACGAGCAGTACTTC	CASSHATGTDSYEQYF
TRBV18	TRBJ1-2	.	.	TGTGCCAGCTCACCACTGGCGGGAGGCTACACCTTC	CASSPLAGGYTF
TRBV2	TRBJ1-3	.	once	TGTGCCAGCAGTGAAAGGTGGCCGGGACTCGGAAGGGGAAACACCATATATTTT	CASSERWPGLGRGNTIYF
TRBV11-1	TRBJ2-4	TRBD1	.	TGTGCCAGCAGCCGGGGACAGGGGAGTGACATTCAGTACTTC	CASSRGQGSDIQYF
TRBV27	TRBJ1-2	.	.	TGTGCCAGCAGTCCGTATGGCTACACCTTC	CASSPYGYTF
TRBV29-1	TRBJ1-1	.	.	TGCAGCGCCCAACAGGGAACCAACACTGAAGCTTTCTTT	CSAQQGTNTEAFF
TRBV5-1	TRBJ2-7	.	.	TGCGCCAGCAGCTTGTGGCAGGGTAACGAGCAGTACTTC	CASSLWQGNEQYF
TRBV24-1	TRBJ2-3	.	once	TGTGCCACCAGTGATTTGCATCCCGGGGTCAGCACAGATACGCAGTATTTT	CATSDLHPGVSTDTQYF
TRBV30	TRBJ2-1	TRBD2	.	TGTGCCGGCCAGCGGGGGGGCTACAATGAGCAGTTCTTC	CAGQRGGYNEQFF
TRBV30	TRBJ1-6	.	once	TGTGCCTGGAGTACACAGGGTATCTCACCCCTCCACTTT	CAWSTQGISPLHF
TRBV28	TRBJ1-1	.	.	TGTGCCAGCAGCTGGGGAGGGGGAGTGAACACTGAAGCTTTCTTT	CASSWGGGVNTEAFF
TRBV9	TRBJ2-7	.	.	TGTGCCAGCAGCGTAGACGGCTACGAGCAGTACTTC	CASSVDGYEQYF
TRBV6-4	TRBJ1-1	TRBD1	.	TGTGCCAGCAGCGGACAGGGTAATATGAACACTGAAGCTTTCTTT	CASSGQGNMNTEAFF
TRBV7-8	TRBJ2-7	.	.	TGTGCCAGCAGCTATACCTACGAGCAGTACTTC	CASSYTYEQYF
TRBV5-1	TRBJ2-2	TRBD1	.	TGCGCCAGCAGCTCACCTTACAGGGGGATGGGGGAGCTGTTTTTT	CASSSPYRGMGELFF